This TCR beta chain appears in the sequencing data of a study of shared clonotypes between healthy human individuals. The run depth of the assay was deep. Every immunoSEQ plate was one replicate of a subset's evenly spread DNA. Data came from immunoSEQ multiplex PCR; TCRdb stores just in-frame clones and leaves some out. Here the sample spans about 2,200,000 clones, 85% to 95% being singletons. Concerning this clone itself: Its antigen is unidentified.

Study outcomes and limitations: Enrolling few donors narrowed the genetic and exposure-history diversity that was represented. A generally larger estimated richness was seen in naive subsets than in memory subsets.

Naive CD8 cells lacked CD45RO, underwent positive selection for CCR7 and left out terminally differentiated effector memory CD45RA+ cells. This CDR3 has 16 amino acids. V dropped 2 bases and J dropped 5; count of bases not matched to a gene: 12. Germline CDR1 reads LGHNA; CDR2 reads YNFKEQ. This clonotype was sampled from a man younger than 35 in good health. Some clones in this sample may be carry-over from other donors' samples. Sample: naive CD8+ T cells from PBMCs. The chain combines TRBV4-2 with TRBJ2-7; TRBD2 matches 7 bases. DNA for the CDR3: TGTGCCAGCAGCCAACGACTTAGTGGCGGGAGTGACGAGCAGTACTTC. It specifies CASSQRLSGGSDEQYF.